The present T cell receptor (beta chain) was sequenced within a study of T cell responses to AZD1222 COVID-19 vaccine. Study context: Some second doses came at about 4 weeks and others at about 12 weeks; these were pooled.

Using immunoSEQ multiplex PCR, the repertoire was profiled, and TCRdb retains in-frame clones only, with some absent. The sample records 95,000 to 150,000 clones, 92% being singletons. The V gene's germline CDR1 is SGHRS and CDR2 YFSETQ. The CDR3 runs 14 residues. The V and J ends lost 4 bases and 5 bases respectively, with 10 bases between them. General study findings and limits: Following two doses of AZD1222, Spike-specific TCR breadth and depth rose.

Concerning this clone itself: Antigen specificity is unknown.

This sequence joins TRBV5-1 and TRBJ1-6; D call uncertain. Sequenced here: peripheral blood, sampled on day 0 of AZD1222 vaccination. The clonotype was recovered from an adult in good health. The CDR3, as DNA: TGCGCCAGCAGCCCCCGGTTGGATAATTCACCCCTCCACTTT. This sequence encodes CASSPRLDNSPLHF.